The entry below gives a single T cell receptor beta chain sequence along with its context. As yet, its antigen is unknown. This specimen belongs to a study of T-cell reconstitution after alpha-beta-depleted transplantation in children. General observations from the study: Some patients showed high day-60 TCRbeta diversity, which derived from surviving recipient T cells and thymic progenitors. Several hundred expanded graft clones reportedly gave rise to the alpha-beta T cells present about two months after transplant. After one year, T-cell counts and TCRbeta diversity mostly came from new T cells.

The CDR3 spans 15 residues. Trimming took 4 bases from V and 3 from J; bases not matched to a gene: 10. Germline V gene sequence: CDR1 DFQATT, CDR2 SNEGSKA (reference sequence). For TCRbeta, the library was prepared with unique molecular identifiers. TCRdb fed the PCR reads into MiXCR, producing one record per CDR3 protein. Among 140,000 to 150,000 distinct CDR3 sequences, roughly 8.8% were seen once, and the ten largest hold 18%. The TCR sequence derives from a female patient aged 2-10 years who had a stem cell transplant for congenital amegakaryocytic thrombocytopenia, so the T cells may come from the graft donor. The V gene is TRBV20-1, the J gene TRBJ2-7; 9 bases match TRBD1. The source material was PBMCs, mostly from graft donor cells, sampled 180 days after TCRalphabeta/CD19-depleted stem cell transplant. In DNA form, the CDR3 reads TGCAGTGCTACGAAGACCCCGACAGGGGGCTACGAGCAGTACTTC. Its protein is CSATKTPTGGYEQYF.